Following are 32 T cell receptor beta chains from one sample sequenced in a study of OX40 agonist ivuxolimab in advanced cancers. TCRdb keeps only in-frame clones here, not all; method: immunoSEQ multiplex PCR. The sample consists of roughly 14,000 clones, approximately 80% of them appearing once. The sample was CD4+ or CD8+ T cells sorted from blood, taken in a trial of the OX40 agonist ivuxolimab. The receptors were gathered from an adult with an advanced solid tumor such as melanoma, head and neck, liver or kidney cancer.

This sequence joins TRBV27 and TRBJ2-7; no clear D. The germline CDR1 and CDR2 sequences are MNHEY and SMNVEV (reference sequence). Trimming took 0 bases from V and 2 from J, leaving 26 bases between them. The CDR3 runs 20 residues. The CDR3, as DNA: TGTGCCAGCAGTTTATCCCGTTCTCCAAGACGAGGTGGATTTACCTACGAGCAGTACTTC. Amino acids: CASSLSRSPRRGGFTYEQYF.

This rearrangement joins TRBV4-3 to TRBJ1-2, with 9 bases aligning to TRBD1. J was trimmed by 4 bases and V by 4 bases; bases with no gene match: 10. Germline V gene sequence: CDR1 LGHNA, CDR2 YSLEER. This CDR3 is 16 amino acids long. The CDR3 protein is CASSPQHTGGTYGYTF. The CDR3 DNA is TGCGCCAGCAGCCCTCAGCACACAGGGGGCACCTATGGCTACACCTTC.

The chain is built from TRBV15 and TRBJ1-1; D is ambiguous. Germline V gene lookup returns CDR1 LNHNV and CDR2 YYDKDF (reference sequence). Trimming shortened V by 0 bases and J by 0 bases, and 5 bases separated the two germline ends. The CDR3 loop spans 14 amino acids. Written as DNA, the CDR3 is TGTGCCACCAGCAGAGAAAGGTTGAACACTGAAGCTTTCTTT. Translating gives CATSRERLNTEAFF.

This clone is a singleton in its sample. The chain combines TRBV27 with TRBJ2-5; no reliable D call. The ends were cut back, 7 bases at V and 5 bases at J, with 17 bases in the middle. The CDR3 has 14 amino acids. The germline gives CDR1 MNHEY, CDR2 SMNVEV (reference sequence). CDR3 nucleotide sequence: TGTGCCAGCACCCCCTCGGGCGCCTTTGAGACCCAGTACTTC. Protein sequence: CASTPSGAFETQYF.

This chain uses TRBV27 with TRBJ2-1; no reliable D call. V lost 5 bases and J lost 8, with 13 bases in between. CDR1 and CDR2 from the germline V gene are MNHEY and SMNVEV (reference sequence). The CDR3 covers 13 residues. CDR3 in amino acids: CASSPERRDEQFF. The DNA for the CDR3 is TGTGCCAGCAGTCCTGAACGTCGGGATGAGCAGTTCTTC.

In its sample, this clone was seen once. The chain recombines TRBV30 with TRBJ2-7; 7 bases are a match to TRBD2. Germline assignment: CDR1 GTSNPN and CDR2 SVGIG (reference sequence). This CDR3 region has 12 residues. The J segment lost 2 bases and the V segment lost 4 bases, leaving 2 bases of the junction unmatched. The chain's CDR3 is CAWMGLTYEQYF. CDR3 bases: TGTGCCTGGATGGGACTAACCTACGAGCAGTACTTC.

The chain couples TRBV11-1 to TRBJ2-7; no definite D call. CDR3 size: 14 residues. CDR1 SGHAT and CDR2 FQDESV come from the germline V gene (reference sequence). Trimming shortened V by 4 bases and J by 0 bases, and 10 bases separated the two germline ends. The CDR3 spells CASSWEHHSYEQYF. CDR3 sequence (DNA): TGTGCCAGCAGCTGGGAACATCACTCCTACGAGCAGTACTTC.

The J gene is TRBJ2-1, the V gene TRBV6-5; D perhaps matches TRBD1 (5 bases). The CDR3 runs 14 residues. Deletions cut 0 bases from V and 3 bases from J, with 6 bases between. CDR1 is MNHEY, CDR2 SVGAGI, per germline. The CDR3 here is CASSYSGHYNEQFF. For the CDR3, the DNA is TGTGCCAGCAGTTACTCAGGACACTACAATGAGCAGTTCTTC.

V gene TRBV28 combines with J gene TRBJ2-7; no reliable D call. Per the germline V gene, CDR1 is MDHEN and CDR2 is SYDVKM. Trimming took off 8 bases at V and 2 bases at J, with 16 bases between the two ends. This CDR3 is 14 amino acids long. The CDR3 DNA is TGTGCCAGCGCCTGGAAGGGATGGGCCTACGAGCAGTACTTC. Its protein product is CASAWKGWAYEQYF.

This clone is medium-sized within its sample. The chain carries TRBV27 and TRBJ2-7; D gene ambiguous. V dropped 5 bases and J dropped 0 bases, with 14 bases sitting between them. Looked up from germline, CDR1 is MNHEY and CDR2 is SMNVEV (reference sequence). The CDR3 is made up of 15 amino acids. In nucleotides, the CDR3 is TGTGCCAGCAGTAGAAGACAACCGAGCTCCTACGAGCAGTACTTC. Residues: CASSRRQPSSYEQYF.

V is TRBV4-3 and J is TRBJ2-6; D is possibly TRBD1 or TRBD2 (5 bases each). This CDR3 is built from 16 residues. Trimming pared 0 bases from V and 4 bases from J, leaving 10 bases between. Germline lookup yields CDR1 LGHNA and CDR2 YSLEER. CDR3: CASSQDEGLGANVLTF. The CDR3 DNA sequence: TGCGCCAGCAGCCAAGATGAGGGGTTGGGGGCCAACGTCCTGACTTTC.

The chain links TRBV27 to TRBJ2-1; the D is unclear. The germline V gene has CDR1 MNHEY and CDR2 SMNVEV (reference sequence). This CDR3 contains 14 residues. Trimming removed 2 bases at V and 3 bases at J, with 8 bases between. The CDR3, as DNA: TGTGCCAGCAGTTTAACCGGCTACTACAATGAGCAGTTCTTC. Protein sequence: CASSLTGYYNEQFF.

The CDR3 here is CASSPLDGILAKNIQYF. The CDR3 DNA reads as TGTGCCAGCTCACCTCTAGACGGTATTCTAGCCAAAAACATTCAGTACTTC. The chain uses TRBV18 and TRBJ2-4; D is unclear. Germline V lookup: CDR1 KGHSH, CDR2 LQKENI. The CDR3 has 17 residues. V was cut by 3 bases and J by 0 bases, with 15 bases left in between.

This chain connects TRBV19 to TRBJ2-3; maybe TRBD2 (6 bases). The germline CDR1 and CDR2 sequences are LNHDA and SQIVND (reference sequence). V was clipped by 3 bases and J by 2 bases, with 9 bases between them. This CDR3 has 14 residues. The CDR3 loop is CASSMLAYTDTQYF. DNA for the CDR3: TGTGCCAGTAGTATGCTAGCGTACACAGATACGCAGTATTTT. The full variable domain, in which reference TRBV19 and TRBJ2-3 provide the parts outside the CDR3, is DGGITQSPKYLFRKEGQNVTLSCEQNLNHDAMYWYRQDPGQGLRLIYYSQIVNDFQKGDIAEGYSVSREKKESFPLTVTSAQKNPTAFYLCASSMLAYTDTQYFGPGTRLTVL.

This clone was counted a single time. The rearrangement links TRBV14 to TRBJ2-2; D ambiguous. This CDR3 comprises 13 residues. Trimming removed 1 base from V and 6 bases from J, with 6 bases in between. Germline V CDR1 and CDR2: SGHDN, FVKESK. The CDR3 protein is CASSQVVAGELFF. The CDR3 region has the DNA TGTGCCAGCAGCCAAGTGGTAGCCGGGGAGCTGTTTTTT.

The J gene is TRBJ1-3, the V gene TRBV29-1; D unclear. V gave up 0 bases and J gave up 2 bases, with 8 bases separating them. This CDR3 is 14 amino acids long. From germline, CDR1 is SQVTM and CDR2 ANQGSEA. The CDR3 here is CSVEDGSPGNTIYF. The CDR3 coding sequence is TGCAGCGTTGAAGATGGGTCACCTGGAAACACCATATATTTT.

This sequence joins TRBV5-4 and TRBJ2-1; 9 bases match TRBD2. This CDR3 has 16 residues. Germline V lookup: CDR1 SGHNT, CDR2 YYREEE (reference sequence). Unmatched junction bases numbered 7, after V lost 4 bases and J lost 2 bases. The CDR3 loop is CASSPLAGGAYNEQFF. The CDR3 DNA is TGTGCCAGCAGCCCCCTGGCGGGAGGGGCCTACAATGAGCAGTTCTTC.

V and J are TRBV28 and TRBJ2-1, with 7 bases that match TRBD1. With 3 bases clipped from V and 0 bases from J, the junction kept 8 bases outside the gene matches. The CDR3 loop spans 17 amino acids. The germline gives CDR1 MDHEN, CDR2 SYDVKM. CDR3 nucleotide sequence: TGTGCCAGCAGTTTCCCACGACAGGGACGCTCCTACAATGAGCAGTTCTTC. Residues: CASSFPRQGRSYNEQFF. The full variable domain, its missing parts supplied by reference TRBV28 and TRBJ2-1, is DVKVTQSSRYLVKRTGEKVFLECVQDMDHENMFWYRQDPGLGLRLIYFSYDVKMKEKGDIPEGYSVSREKKERFSLILESASTNQTSMYLCASSFPRQGRSYNEQFFGPGTRLTVL.

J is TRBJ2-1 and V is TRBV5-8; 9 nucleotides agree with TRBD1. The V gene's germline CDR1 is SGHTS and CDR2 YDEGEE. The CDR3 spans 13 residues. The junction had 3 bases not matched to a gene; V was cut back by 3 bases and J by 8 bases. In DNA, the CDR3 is TGTGCCAGCAGCTGGGACAGGGAAGATGAGCAGTTCTTC. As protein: CASSWDREDEQFF.

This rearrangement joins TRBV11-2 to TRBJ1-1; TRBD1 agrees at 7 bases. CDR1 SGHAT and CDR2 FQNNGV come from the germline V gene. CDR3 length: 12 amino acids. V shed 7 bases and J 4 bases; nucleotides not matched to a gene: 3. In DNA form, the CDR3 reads TGTGCCAGCAACCCAGGGGGCACTGAAGCTTTCTTT. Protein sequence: CASNPGGTEAFF.

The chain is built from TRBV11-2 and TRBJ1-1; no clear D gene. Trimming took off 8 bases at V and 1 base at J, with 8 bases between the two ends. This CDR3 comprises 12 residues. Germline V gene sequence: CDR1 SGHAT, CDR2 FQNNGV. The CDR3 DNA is TGTGCCAGCCTGACGGGGAACACTGAAGCTTTCTTT. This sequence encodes CASLTGNTEAFF.

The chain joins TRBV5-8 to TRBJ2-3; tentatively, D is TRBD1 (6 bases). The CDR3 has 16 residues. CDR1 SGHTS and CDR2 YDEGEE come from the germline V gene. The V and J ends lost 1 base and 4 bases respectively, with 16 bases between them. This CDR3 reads CASSLFVSRGADTQYF. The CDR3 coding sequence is TGTGCCAGCAGCTTGTTCGTGAGCAGGGGCGCAGATACGCAGTATTTT.

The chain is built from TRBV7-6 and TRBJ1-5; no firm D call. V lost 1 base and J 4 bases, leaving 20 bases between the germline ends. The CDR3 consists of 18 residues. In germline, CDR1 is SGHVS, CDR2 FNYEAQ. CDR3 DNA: TGTGCCAGCAGCTTAGGGGCGTCTACCCTCTTTAATAATCAGCCCCAGCATTTT. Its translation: CASSLGASTLFNNQPQHF.

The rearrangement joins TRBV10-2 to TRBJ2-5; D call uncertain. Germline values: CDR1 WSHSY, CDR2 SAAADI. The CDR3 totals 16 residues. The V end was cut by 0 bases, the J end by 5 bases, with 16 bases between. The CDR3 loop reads CASSESRGLGRETQYF. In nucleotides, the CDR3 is TGCGCCAGCAGTGAGTCGAGAGGTCTGGGTAGGGAGACCCAGTACTTC.

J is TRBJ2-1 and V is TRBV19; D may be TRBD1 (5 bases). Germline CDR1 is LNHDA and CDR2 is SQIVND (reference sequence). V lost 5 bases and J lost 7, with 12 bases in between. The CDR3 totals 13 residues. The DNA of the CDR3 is TGTGCCAGTAGTCGGCAGGGTTGGAATGAGCAGTTCTTC. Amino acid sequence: CASSRQGWNEQFF.

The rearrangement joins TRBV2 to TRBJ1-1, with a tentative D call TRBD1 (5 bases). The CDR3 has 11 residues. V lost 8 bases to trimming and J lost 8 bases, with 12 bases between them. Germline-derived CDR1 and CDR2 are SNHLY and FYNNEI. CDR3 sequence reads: CASWGGVEAFF. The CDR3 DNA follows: TGTGCCAGCTGGGGGGGGGTAGAAGCTTTCTTT.

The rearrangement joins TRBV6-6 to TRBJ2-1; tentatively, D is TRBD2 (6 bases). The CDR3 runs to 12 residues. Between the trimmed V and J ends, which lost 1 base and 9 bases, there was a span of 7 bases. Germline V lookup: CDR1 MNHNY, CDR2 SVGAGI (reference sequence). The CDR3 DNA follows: TGTGCCAGCAGTTACTATAGCGGTGAGCAGTTCTTC. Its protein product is CASSYYSGEQFF.

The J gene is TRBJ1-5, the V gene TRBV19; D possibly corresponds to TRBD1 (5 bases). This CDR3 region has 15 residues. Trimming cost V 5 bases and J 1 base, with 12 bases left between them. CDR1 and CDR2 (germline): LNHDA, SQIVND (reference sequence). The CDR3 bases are TGTGCCAGTAGTGCCCATGCAGGGAGCAATCAGCCCCAGCATTTT. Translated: CASSAHAGSNQPQHF.

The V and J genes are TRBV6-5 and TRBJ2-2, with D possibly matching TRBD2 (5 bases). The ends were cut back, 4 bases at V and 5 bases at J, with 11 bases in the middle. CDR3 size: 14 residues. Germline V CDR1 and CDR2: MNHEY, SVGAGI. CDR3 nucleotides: TGTGCCAGCAGTTTCACCCAGCGGACCGGGGAGCTGTTTTTT. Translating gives CASSFTQRTGELFF.

The CDR3 protein is CASSDSVEGQPQHF. DNA of the CDR3: TGTGCCAGCAGTGACTCGGTTGAAGGTCAGCCCCAGCATTTT. The chain carries TRBV6-4 and TRBJ1-5, with D uncertain. Trimming stripped 0 bases from V and 6 bases from J, with 9 bases between. Germline lookup yields CDR1 MRHNA and CDR2 SNTAGT. CDR3 length equals 14 residues.

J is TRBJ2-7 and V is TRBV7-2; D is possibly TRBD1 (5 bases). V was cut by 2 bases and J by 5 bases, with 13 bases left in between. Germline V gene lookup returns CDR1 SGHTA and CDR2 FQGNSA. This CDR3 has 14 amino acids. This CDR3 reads CASSLLVGEHEQYF. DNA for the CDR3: TGTGCCAGCAGCTTACTAGTAGGGGAACACGAGCAGTACTTC.

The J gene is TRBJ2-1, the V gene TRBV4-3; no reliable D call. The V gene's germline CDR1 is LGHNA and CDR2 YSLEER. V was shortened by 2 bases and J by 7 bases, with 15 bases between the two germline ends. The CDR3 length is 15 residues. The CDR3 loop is CASSQNGDPGNEQFF. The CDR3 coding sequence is TGCGCCAGCAGCCAAAATGGGGATCCGGGTAATGAGCAGTTCTTC.